This is a list of T cell receptor beta chains from one sample in a study of T cells after yellow fever vaccination. TCRdb reprocessed the 5' RACE reads with MiXCR, giving one entry per CDR3 protein. Here the sample spans about 140,000 distinct CDR3 sequences, about 6.9% being singletons. The specimen was CD4+ T cells sorted from PBMCs, collected 10 days after the yellow fever booster vaccination. All receptors derive from a man aged 25 to 45 who received the YFV17D yellow fever vaccine. The CDR3 runs from the conserved cysteine through the conserved F or W. Fields, in order: clone size, V gene, D gene, J gene, CDR3 DNA, CDR3 protein. D genes are given only for firm matches. A row's size may be missing; if present it is once, few, many or a size class.

>many|TRBV5-1|NA|TRBJ2-1
TGCGCCAGCAGCTTGTTGGACAATGAGCAGTTCTTC
CASSLLDNEQFF
>NA|TRBV7-2|TRBD2|TRBJ2-7
TGTGCCAGCAGCCGTCCGGGCGGGGGTGGGTACGAGCAGTACTTC
CASSRPGGGGYEQYF
>many|TRBV25-1|TRBD2|TRBJ2-7
TGTGCCAGCTCTGTTCGCTCTAGCGGGTTATCCTACGAGCAGTACTTC
CASSVRSSGLSYEQYF
>many|TRBV20-1|NA|TRBJ2-2
TGCAGTGCTAGAGATCTGAGGCGTGAATCGAACACCGGGGAGCTGTTTTTT
CSARDLRRESNTGELFF
>many|TRBV30|TRBD2|TRBJ2-1
TGTGCCTGGGAGCCGGGGGGAATGGTAGAGCAGTTCTTC
CAWEPGGMVEQFF
>many|TRBV5-1|NA|TRBJ2-7
TGCGCCAGCAGCTTCCGTACCTACCCCTACGAGCAGTACTTC
CASSFRTYPYEQYF
>NA|TRBV5-1|NA|TRBJ2-5
TGCGCCAGCAGCTCCGACACCCTCCGGGCCCAGTACTTC
CASSSDTLRAQYF
>many|TRBV2|NA|TRBJ2-1
TGTGCCAGCAGCAATAAAAAGGGAGGTGAGCAGTTCTTC
CASSNKKGGEQFF
>NA|TRBV10-3|NA|TRBJ2-7
TGTGCCATCAGTGGGACTGCCGTCTACGAGCAGTACTTC
CAISGTAVYEQYF
>many|TRBV6-2/TRBV6-3|NA|TRBJ2-1
TGTGCCAGCAGGGAAAACGATGAGCAGTTCTTC
CASRENDEQFF
>many|TRBV10-2|NA|TRBJ1-2
TGCGCCAGCAGTCCCGGGCCTCTAACCCCTTACTATGGCTACACCTTC
CASSPGPLTPYYGYTF
>many|TRBV27|NA|TRBJ2-4
TGTGCCAGCGGAGGGGACATTCAGTACTTC
CASGGDIQYF
>many|TRBV12-3/TRBV12-4|NA|TRBJ1-4
TGTGCCAGCAGTTTATGGGGAGACGGTGAAAAACTGTTTTTT
CASSLWGDGEKLFF
>many|TRBV4-3|NA|TRBJ2-3
TGCGCCAGCAGCCAGGTTGGGGGTAGAGATACGCAGTATTTT
CASSQVGGRDTQYF
>few|TRBV18|NA|TRBJ1-2
TGTGCCAGCTCACCGCCCGGGCAGCCGGAAAACTATGGCTACACCTTC
CASSPPGQPENYGYTF
>many|TRBV4-3|NA|TRBJ2-1
TGCGCCAGCAGCCAAGATCTGGGGAGGGGGTTGGATGAGCAGTTCTTC
CASSQDLGRGLDEQFF
>many|TRBV6-5|NA|TRBJ2-2
TGTGCCAGCAGTCCTAGTCGAATCAACACCGGGGAGCTGTTTTTT
CASSPSRINTGELFF
>few|TRBV5-1|TRBD1|TRBJ1-5
TGCGCCAGCAGCTTGGCCGGGACAGGCTATCAGCCCCAGCATTTT
CASSLAGTGYQPQHF
>many|TRBV6-2/TRBV6-3|TRBD2|TRBJ2-7
TGTGCCAGCACCTCCGGGACTAGCGGGAGTCGGGAGCAGTACTTC
CASTSGTSGSREQYF
>many|TRBV29-1|NA|TRBJ2-3
TGCAGCGTTGAGTTCGGGTGGTCTAGCGGCACAGATACGCAGTATTTT
CSVEFGWSSGTDTQYF
>many|TRBV7-2|TRBD2|TRBJ2-7
TGTGCCAGCAGCTTAGTATTCGGGGGGGTTGGGGACGAGCAGTACTTC
CASSLVFGGVGDEQYF
>many|TRBV5-1|NA|TRBJ2-3
TGCGCCAGCAGCTTGGCCAGGGGCAGGAGCACAGATACGCAGTATTTT
CASSLARGRSTDTQYF
>few|TRBV9|TRBD1|TRBJ1-2
TGTGCCAGCAGCTGGACAGGGGGCAGATATGGCTACACCTTC
CASSWTGGRYGYTF
>many|TRBV19|NA|TRBJ2-7
TGTGCCAGTAGTCCCGCATCGGACACCCGCGGGGACGAGCAGTACTTC
CASSPASDTRGDEQYF
>many|TRBV12-3/TRBV12-4|NA|TRBJ1-5
TGTGCCAGCAGCTTCACTCACGGCGGCAATCAGCCCCAGCATTTT
CASSFTHGGNQPQHF
>many|TRBV6-1|TRBD1|TRBJ2-7
TGTGCCAGCAGACTCTACAGGGGGAAGAGGGGCTACGAGCAGTACTTC
CASRLYRGKRGYEQYF
>few|TRBV20-1|TRBD2|TRBJ2-1
TGCAGTGCCCCCCCCCGGGAGGTCCACAATGAGCAGTTCTTC
CSAPPREVHNEQFF
>many|TRBV29-1|NA|TRBJ2-3
TGCAGCGTTGCTGGACGGACCCCCGGCGATACGCAGTATTTT
CSVAGRTPGDTQYF
>few|TRBV10-3|TRBD1|TRBJ1-6
TGTGCCATGAGGGCGGGACAGCAAAATTCACCCCTCCACTTT
CAMRAGQQNSPLHF
>many|TRBV7-2|NA|TRBJ2-7
TGTGCCAGCAGCTCTAGCCCGGAGCACGCCGAGCAGTACTTC
CASSSSPEHAEQYF
>few|TRBV18|NA|TRBJ1-1
TGTGCCAGCTCACCACCGGCTCGGTACACTGAAGCTTTCTTT
CASSPPARYTEAFF
>few|TRBV27|TRBD2|TRBJ2-1
TGTGCCAGCAGTTTATCTTATCCCGGGGAGGGAGGCAGCAATGAGCAGTTCTTC
CASSLSYPGEGGSNEQFF
>many|TRBV19|NA|TRBJ1-5
TGTGCCAGTAGTATAGATCGGCAGGGTCGTGGTCAGCCCCAGCATTTT
CASSIDRQGRGQPQHF
>many|TRBV5-1|TRBD1|TRBJ2-3
TGCGCCAGCAGCCTATCCCCGGGACAGATCACAGATACGCAGTATTTT
CASSLSPGQITDTQYF
>NA|TRBV5-4|NA|TRBJ2-4
TGTGCCAGCAGCTTGGAAGGTACCAAAAACATTCAGTACTTC
CASSLEGTKNIQYF
>many|TRBV11-2|TRBD1|TRBJ2-7
TGTGCCAGCAGCTTTGCCCCCCGGACAGGGACCCACGAGCAGTACTTC
CASSFAPRTGTHEQYF
>many|TRBV29-1|TRBD2|TRBJ2-1
TGCAGCGTCTTTAGCGGGAGAGGCAATGAGCAGTTCTTC
CSVFSGRGNEQFF